The next 21 T cell receptor beta chains were all read from a single sample in a study of cytomegalovirus exposure and HLA in healthy donors. The PCR employed 60 Vbeta primers together with 13 Jbeta primers. Here immunoSEQ multiplex PCR was the method, and the copy in TCRdb shows in-frame clones only, minus some. The sample holds approximately 190,000 clones, about 81% seen once. Sequenced input: PBMCs. These receptors all come from a woman between 18 and 29 years old in good health and CMV-seronegative.

The genes are TRBV4-2 and TRBJ2-7, with D possibly matching TRBD2 (6 bases). From germline, CDR1 is LGHNA and CDR2 YNFKEQ. This CDR3 spans 16 amino acids. The germline V and J ends were trimmed by 3 bases and 4 bases, with 19 bases remaining between them. The CDR3 here is CASSQAAVGSGYEQYF. Here the CDR3 DNA reads TGTGCCAGCAGCCAGGCGGCCGTCGGGAGTGGTTACGAGCAGTACTTC.

The chain joins TRBV5-1 to TRBJ2-7; 10 bases are a match to TRBD2. Germline V gene sequence: CDR1 SGHRS, CDR2 YFSETQ. The CDR3 sequence is 15 residues long. V shed 0 bases and J 3 bases; nucleotides not matched to a gene: 3. The chain's CDR3 is CASSLGSGGFYEQYF. DNA of the CDR3: TGCGCCAGCAGCTTGGGTAGCGGGGGGTTCTACGAGCAGTACTTC.

The chain couples TRBV7-8 to TRBJ2-7; 7 positions agree with TRBD1. The J segment lost 3 bases and the V segment lost 2 bases, leaving 7 bases of the junction unmatched. Germline V gives CDR1 SGHVS, CDR2 FQNEAQ. The CDR3 is 15 residues long. The CDR3 DNA sequence: TGTGCCAGCAGCTTATTTTACGCAGGGGGCTACGAGCAGTACTTC. This encodes CASSLFYAGGYEQYF. Looking up the rest from reference TRBV7-8 and TRBJ2-7 gives the full variable domain: GAGVSQSPRYKVAKRGQDVALRCDPISGHVSLFWYQQALGQGPEFLTYFQNEAQLDKSGLPSDRFFAERPEGSVSTLKIQRTQQEDSAVYLCASSLFYAGGYEQYFGPGTRLTVT.

V and J are TRBV7-7 and TRBJ2-2; 10 bases are a match to TRBD1. The CDR3 has 17 amino acids. Germline lookup yields CDR1 SSHAT and CDR2 FNYEAQ (reference sequence). V lost 5 bases to trimming and J lost 3 bases; unmatched junction nucleotides: 9. The CDR3 DNA reads as TGTGCCAGCAGCGAGGAAGACAGGGGGCGGTACACCGGGGAGCTGTTTTTT. Its translation: CASSEEDRGRYTGELFF.

Here the CDR3 reads CATPRRDRGTGELFF. The CDR3 coding sequence is TGTGCCACCCCGAGGCGGGACAGGGGCACCGGGGAGCTGTTTTTT. The genes are TRBV2 and TRBJ2-2; the match to TRBD1 covers 10 bases. This CDR3 is 15 amino acids long. Germline V gives CDR1 SNHLY, CDR2 FYNNEI. The V gene end was trimmed by 10 bases and the J gene end by 4 bases; junction bases not matched to a gene: 9.

This clone was observed a single time. An end of the junction differs from the germline gene, which may be a read error. This chain connects TRBV15 to TRBJ1-5, with 8 nucleotides matching TRBD1. The CDR3 extends over 15 amino acids. CDR1 is LNHNV, CDR2 YYDKDF, per germline (reference sequence). CDR3 in DNA: TGTGCCACCAGCCTCGGGACAGGTAAGGATCAGCCCCGGCATTTT. It translates to CATSLGTGKDQPRHF. Variable domain in full (rest from reference TRBV15 and TRBJ1-5): DAMVIQNPRYQVTQFGKPVTLSCSQTLNHNVMYWYQQKSSQAPKLLFHYYDKDFNNEADTPDNFQSRRPNTSFCFLDIRSPGLGDTAMYLCATSLGTGKDQPRHFGDGTRLSIL.

V is TRBV11-3 and J is TRBJ2-2; 8 bases map to TRBD2. The length of the CDR3 is 15 residues. The V and J ends lost 5 bases and 2 bases, in that order; junction bases with no gene match: 4. Germline CDR1 SGHNT, CDR2 YENEEA. The CDR3: CASSKSGRNTGELFF. CDR3 sequence (DNA): TGTGCCAGCAGCAAAAGCGGGAGAAACACCGGGGAGCTGTTTTTT.

This clone appeared a single time. The chain couples TRBV29-1 to TRBJ2-7; 9 nucleotides line up with TRBD1. This CDR3 region has 13 residues. Unmatched junction bases numbered 6, after V lost 4 bases and J lost 5 bases. CDR1 is SQVTM, CDR2 ANQGSEA, per germline. CDR3 sequence (DNA): TGCAGCGTTGCCCGGGACAGGGCCCACGAGCAGTACTTC. It codes for CSVARDRAHEQYF.

In this sample, this clone turned up once. The rearrangement links TRBV2 to TRBJ2-5; 12 nucleotides line up with TRBD2. Judging by the DNA end, TRBJ2-7 fits better; the J call may be wrong. The CDR3 has 15 residues. Germline V gene data show CDR1 as SNHLY and CDR2 as FYNNEI. The CDR3 reads CASSAGLAGINEQYF. CDR3 nucleotides: TGTGCCAGCAGCGCCGGACTAGCGGGAATTAACGAGCAGTACTTC.

The chain couples TRBV18 to TRBJ1-3; possibly TRBD1 for D (5 bases). The CDR3 spans 15 residues. The V gene lost 5 bases and the J gene lost 0 bases, with 11 bases spanning the gap. CDR1 KGHSH and CDR2 LQKENI come from the germline V gene. This CDR3 reads CASSSTGTSGNTIYF. CDR3 coding DNA: TGTGCCAGCTCATCCACAGGTACCTCTGGAAACACCATATATTTT.

The J gene is TRBJ2-5, the V gene TRBV28, with a weak D call TRBD2 (6 bases). The CDR3 has 13 residues. V was shortened by 2 bases and J by 7 bases, with 11 bases between the two germline ends. Germline values: CDR1 MDHEN, CDR2 SYDVKM. In nucleotides, the CDR3 is TGTGCCAGCAGTTTAGGCTCCGGGGGGACCCAGTACTTC. Translated, it gives CASSLGSGGTQYF.

This rearrangement joins TRBV6-5 to TRBJ1-4; weak D call: TRBD1 (6 bases). The V gene lost 4 bases and the J gene lost 7 bases, with 16 bases spanning the gap. Germline CDR1 is MNHEY and CDR2 is SVGAGI. CDR3 length: 15 amino acids. CDR3: CASSSEQGDGEKLFF. The CDR3 nucleotides are TGTGCCAGCAGTTCCGAACAGGGAGATGGTGAAAAACTGTTTTTT.

The J gene is TRBJ2-7, the V gene TRBV7-9; D ambiguous. The CDR3 covers 13 residues. V lost 8 bases and J 3 bases, leaving 14 bases between the germline ends. Germline V gene data show CDR1 as SEHNR and CDR2 as FQNEAQ (reference sequence). In nucleotides, the CDR3 is TGTGCCAGCGGTTCCGACGGAGTCTACGAGCAGTACTTC. Protein sequence: CASGSDGVYEQYF.

This chain joins TRBV5-4 and TRBJ1-2, with TRBD1 matching 8 bases. The J segment lost 4 bases and the V segment lost 2 bases, leaving 13 bases of the junction unmatched. The CDR3 totals 17 residues. Per the germline V gene, CDR1 is SGHNT and CDR2 is YYREEE (reference sequence). The CDR3 bases are TGTGCCAGCAGCTTTGATCCTACAGGGGGTTTGAGCTATGGCTACACCTTC. Translation gives CASSFDPTGGLSYGYTF.

The CDR3 sequence is CASSLSGSGAETQYF. The CDR3 DNA reads TGTGCCAGCAGCTTAAGCGGGAGCGGAGCGGAGACCCAGTACTTC. The chain carries TRBV7-2 and TRBJ2-5; 8 bases line up with TRBD2. Germline V CDR1 and CDR2: SGHTA, FQGNSA. V was pared by 2 bases and J by 5 bases, with 7 bases of the junction left unmatched. CDR3 length: 15 residues.

This chain connects TRBV27 to TRBJ1-5; D unresolved. In germline, CDR1 is MNHEY, CDR2 SMNVEV (reference sequence). Trimming left V 3 bases short and J 2 bases short, with 26 bases between. The CDR3 totals 20 residues. The CDR3 region is CASSFIGPSVLILGNQPQHF. In DNA, the CDR3 is TGTGCCAGCAGTTTTATTGGCCCGAGTGTACTAATCTTAGGCAATCAGCCCCAGCATTTT.

This clone was recorded once. The V gene is TRBV10-1, the J gene TRBJ1-1; D not resolved. This CDR3 comprises 13 residues. Deletions cut 8 bases from V and 0 bases from J, with 10 bases between. The V gene's germline CDR1 is WNHNN and CDR2 SYGVQD (reference sequence). The CDR3 DNA is TGCGCCAGCTCAGTGACAATGAACACTGAAGCTTTCTTT. Amino acids: CASSVTMNTEAFF.

The chain uses TRBV6-5 and TRBJ2-5; 11 positions agree with TRBD2. The J call is uncertain, as TRBJ2-7 better fits the DNA end. Germline CDR1 and CDR2: MNHEY and SVGAGI. The CDR3 extends over 15 amino acids. CDR3 sequence: CASRLTSGDFYEQYF. The CDR3 DNA reads as TGTGCCAGCAGGTTGACTAGCGGGGATTTCTACGAGCAGTACTTC.

The rearrangement uses TRBV10-1 and TRBJ1-2; 7 bases agree with TRBD1. This CDR3 has 15 amino acids. Germline values: CDR1 WNHNN, CDR2 SYGVQD (reference sequence). The V and J ends lost 5 bases and 6 bases, in that order; junction bases with no gene match: 12. CDR3 residues: CASSRRAGGVDGYTF. The CDR3, as DNA: TGCGCCAGCAGTCGAAGGGCAGGGGGTGTCGATGGCTACACCTTC.

This clone was recorded a few times. The CDR3 here is CASSLAGLAKNIQYF. The CDR3 nucleotides are TGTGCCAGCAGCTTGGCGGGTTTAGCCAAAAACATTCAGTACTTC. V gene TRBV5-5 combines with J gene TRBJ2-4; no clear D. The germline V gene has CDR1 SGHKS and CDR2 YYEKEE (reference sequence). The ends were cut back, 0 bases at V and 0 bases at J, with 7 bases in the middle. The CDR3 is made up of 15 amino acids.

The chain recombines TRBV6-1 with TRBJ2-7; 7 bases agree with TRBD1. The germline V gene encodes CDR1 MNHNS and CDR2 SASEGT. This CDR3 contains 12 residues. J was trimmed by 6 bases and V by 7 bases; bases with no gene match: 6. The CDR3 bases are TGTGCCAGCATTACAGGGGATGGCGAGCAGTACTTC. This gives the protein CASITGDGEQYF.